Below, one T cell receptor beta chain is given with its context. A single count supports this clone. What antigen it recognizes has not been identified. No per-base quality is available; no much larger clone lies one base away. Measured from the cysteine to the phenylalanine, the CDR3 is 13 residues long. Just the 39-base CDR3 DNA is kept, in frame starting at base 1. For CDR1 and CDR2, the germline V gene (reference sequence) lists GTSNPN and SVGIG. The germline ends are 12 bases apart after V is trimmed by 4 bases and J by 3 bases. The immunoSEQ hsTCRB kit was used to amplify TCR beta chains from genomic DNA. TCR beta libraries were sequenced on an Illumina MiSeq instrument by the immunoSEQ service. The source study handled its data this way. Repertoire data were analyzed with the immunoSEQ Analyzer. TCRdb took over this immuneACCESS table, retaining in-frame rearrangements with V and J assigned. Such tables are incomplete; in checked studies, under half of the missing clones stem from an unresolved V gene, and the remainder is unexplained. That table supplies the V and J calls and clone size; D and trimming were determined from the DNA. Within this sample are 40,000 to 45,000 clones, with around nine tenths of them counted one time only. Together, the top ten hold more than 4% of the sample.

This entry belongs to a study of resident and recirculating memory T cells in vitiligo listed by TCRdb under 2018. About the investigation overall: The study took epidermis from shave biopsies of two lesional and two nonlesional sites, plus PBMCs, from each of a few stable vitiligo patients for TCR beta sequencing. The human TCR beta sequencing tested whether specific clones in lesional vitiligo skin differed from clones in nonlesional skin and blood. Without any cell sorting, samples were homogenized immediately before genomic DNA was extracted using the Qiagen DNeasy Blood & Tissue Kit. Broad study findings and their caveats: Even within a single patient, overlap and correlation analysis found no significant repertoire overlap between any biopsies apart from each lesion compared with itself. Clonality was not the same from one vitiligo lesion to another, and no unique dominant TCR clone turned up. Future mechanistic studies are needed so that the relative contributions of the lesion-infiltrating T cell clones and of human Trm versus Tcm pools can be evaluated. TCR sequences were not conserved across biopsy sites or patients, suggesting that different T cell clones infiltrate different lesions, described as private specificity.

Vitiligo was considered stable when no change in lesions had been observed over the previous 6 months. To qualify as stable, patients additionally needed to show no confetti depigmentation, which is a clinical sign of active vitiligo. Patients who had been treated within the previous three months were excluded. Ficoll density gradient centrifugation was used to isolate PBMCs from heparinized blood, after which the PBMCs were flash-frozen. The chain employs TRBV30 and TRBJ1-2, with TRBD1 tentatively as D gene (5 bases match). The sequenced sample was blood. This sequence originates from a male donor with vitiligo. The CDR3: CAWIDSNYYGYTF. The DNA sequence is as follows: TGTGCCTGGATAGACAGCAATTACTATGGCTACACCTTC.